Sequencing of this TCR beta chain was carried out in a study of blood T cell repertoires in COVID-19. The germline V gene has CDR1 SGDLS and CDR2 YYNGEE. Trimming left V 3 bases short and J 3 bases short, with 16 bases between. The CDR3 consists of 17 residues. Clones were read by immunoSEQ multiplex PCR, and TCRdb kept only the in-frame ones, dropping some. Of 490,000 or so clones in the sample, 88% were seen once. This clone is a singleton in its sample. Donors in Cohort 3 counted as recovered after two negative PCRs, clearance, or symptom resolution. This clonotype was sampled from a woman aged 40 to 50 who had recovered from COVID-19. The J gene is TRBJ2-6, the V gene TRBV9; a weak D match, TRBD2 (6 bases). Sample: PBMCs or T cells enriched from blood (not recorded which). The CDR3 loop reads CASSADGRSVGANVLTF. DNA of the CDR3: TGTGCCAGCAGCGCGGACGGGAGATCCGTTGGGGCCAACGTCCTGACTTTC.